One sample yielded the 5 T cell receptor beta chains listed below, sequenced in a study of blood T cell repertoires in COVID-19. Measured with immunoSEQ multiplex PCR; TCRdb has only the in-frame clones, and not every one. The data contain tens of thousands of clones, roughly 87% of them seen just once; the ten biggest clones take up 4.5% to 6%. Material: peripheral blood. These receptors originate from a man between 60 and 70 years old with active COVID-19.

The CDR3 region is CASSFSQDGSPLHF. The CDR3 bases are TGTGCCAGCAGCTTTTCACAGGACGGCTCACCCCTCCACTTT. The gene calls are TRBV7-9 and TRBJ1-6; D perhaps matches TRBD1 (5 bases). This CDR3 comprises 14 residues. Germline values: CDR1 SEHNR, CDR2 FQNEAQ (reference sequence). Trimming shortened V by 3 bases and J by 10 bases, and 13 bases separated the two germline ends.

This clone was found once. CDR3 DNA: TGTGCCAGCAGTGAGCCGGGACTAGGTAGGAATGAGCAGTTCTTC. Translation gives CASSEPGLGRNEQFF. V and J are TRBV6-1 and TRBJ2-1; 8 bases fit TRBD2. The CDR3 spans 15 residues. CDR1 is MNHNS, CDR2 SASEGT, per germline. V lost 3 bases and J lost 7; bases outside the gene matches: 8.

The gene calls are TRBV19 and TRBJ1-6, with a possible D match to TRBD1 (5 bases). V lost 3 bases and J lost 8, with 11 bases in between. The CDR3 is 14 residues long. Germline CDR1 reads LNHDA; CDR2 reads SQIVND (reference sequence). The DNA for the CDR3 is TGTGCCAGTAGTATTGGCAGGGACTATTCACCCCTCCACTTT. This codes for CASSIGRDYSPLHF.

The rearrangement joins TRBV28 to TRBJ1-2; D may be TRBD1 (6 bases). The CDR3 consists of 13 residues. Between the trimmed V and J ends, which lost 5 bases and 3 bases, there was a span of 10 bases. CDR1 and CDR2 from the germline V gene are MDHEN and SYDVKM. DNA of the CDR3: TGTGCCAGCAGTAACAGGGCCTACTATGGCTACACCTTC. The encoded protein is CASSNRAYYGYTF.

The chain recombines TRBV19 with TRBJ2-7; 11 bases agree with TRBD2. This CDR3 spans 14 amino acids. Unmatched junction bases numbered 5, after V lost 8 bases and J lost 2 bases. Germline lookup yields CDR1 LNHDA and CDR2 SQIVND (reference sequence). The CDR3, as DNA: TGTGCCAGTTCGGGACTAGCGGAACCCTACGAGCAGTACTTC. Its protein product is CASSGLAEPYEQYF. Combining the CDR3 with reference TRBV19 and TRBJ2-7 gives the whole variable domain DGGITQSPKYLFRKEGQNVTLSCEQNLNHDAMYWYRQDPGQGLRLIYYSQIVNDFQKGDIAEGYSVSREKKESFPLTVTSAQKNPTAFYLCASSGLAEPYEQYFGPGTRLTVT.